Listed here are 2 T cell receptor beta chains from one sample, sequenced in a study of control samples from healthy donors and cancer patients. Clones were sequenced by immunoSEQ multiplex PCR, and TCRdb holds only the in-frame ones, with some missing. The sample lists about 34,000 clones; roughly nine tenths were seen once. The sequenced material came from PBMCs. The receptors were sampled from a woman aged 40-49 years with lung cancer.

V usage is TRBV11-2 and J usage is TRBJ1-1; D is uncertain. Trimming removed 4 bases at V and 0 bases at J, with 12 bases between. CDR3 length: 15 residues. Per germline, CDR1 SGHAT and CDR2 FQNNGV. Here the CDR3 DNA reads TGTGCCAGCAGCTCCCTGACAACTTTGAACACTGAAGCTTTCTTT. Protein product: CASSSLTTLNTEAFF.

J is TRBJ1-1 and V is TRBV28; D is unresolved. The germline CDR1 and CDR2 sequences are MDHEN and SYDVKM. The CDR3 is made up of 14 amino acids. V lost 6 bases to trimming and J lost 0 bases, with 11 bases between them. The DNA of the CDR3 is TGTGCCAGCAGACCCGGACCGCTGAACACTGAAGCTTTCTTT. Its protein product is CASRPGPLNTEAFF.